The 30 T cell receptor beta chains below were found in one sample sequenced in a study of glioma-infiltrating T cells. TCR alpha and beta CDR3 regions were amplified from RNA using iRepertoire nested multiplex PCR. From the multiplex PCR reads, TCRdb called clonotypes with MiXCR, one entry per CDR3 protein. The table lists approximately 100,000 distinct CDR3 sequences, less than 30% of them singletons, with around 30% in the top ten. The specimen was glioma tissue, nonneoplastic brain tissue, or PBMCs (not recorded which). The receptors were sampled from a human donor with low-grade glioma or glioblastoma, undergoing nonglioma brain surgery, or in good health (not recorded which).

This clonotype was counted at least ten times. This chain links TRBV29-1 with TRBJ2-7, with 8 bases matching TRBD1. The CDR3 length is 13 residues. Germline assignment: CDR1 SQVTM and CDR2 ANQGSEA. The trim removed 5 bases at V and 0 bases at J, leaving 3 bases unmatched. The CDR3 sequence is CSVTGGTSYEQYF. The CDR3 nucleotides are TGCAGCGTTACAGGGGGAACCTCCTACGAGCAGTACTTC.

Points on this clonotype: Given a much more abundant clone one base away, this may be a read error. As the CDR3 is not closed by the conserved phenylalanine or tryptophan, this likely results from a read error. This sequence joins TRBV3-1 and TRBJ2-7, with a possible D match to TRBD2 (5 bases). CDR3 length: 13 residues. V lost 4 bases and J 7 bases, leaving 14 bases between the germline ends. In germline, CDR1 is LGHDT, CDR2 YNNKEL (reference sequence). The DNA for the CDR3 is TGTGCCAGCAGCCCATACCGCGGGCTTGAGCAGTACCTC. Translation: CASSPYRGLEQYL.

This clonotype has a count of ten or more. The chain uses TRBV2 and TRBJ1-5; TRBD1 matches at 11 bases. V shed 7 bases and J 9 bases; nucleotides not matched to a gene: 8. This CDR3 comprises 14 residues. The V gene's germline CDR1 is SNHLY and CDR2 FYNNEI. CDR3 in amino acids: CASTGQGALRPQHF. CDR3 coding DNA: TGTGCCAGCACCGGACAGGGGGCTCTAAGGCCCCAGCATTTT.

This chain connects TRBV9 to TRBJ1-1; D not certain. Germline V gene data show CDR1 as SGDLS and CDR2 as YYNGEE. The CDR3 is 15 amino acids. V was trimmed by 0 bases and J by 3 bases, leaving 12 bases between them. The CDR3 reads CASSVVERIHTEAFF. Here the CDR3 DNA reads TGTGCCAGCAGCGTAGTGGAAAGGATCCACACTGAAGCTTTCTTT.

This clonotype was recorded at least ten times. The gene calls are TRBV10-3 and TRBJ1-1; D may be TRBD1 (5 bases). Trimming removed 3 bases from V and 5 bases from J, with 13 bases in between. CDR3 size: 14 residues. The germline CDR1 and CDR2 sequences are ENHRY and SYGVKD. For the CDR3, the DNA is TGTGCCATCAGTGACAGGGTTGGAAAGACTGAAGCTTTCTTT. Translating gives CAISDRVGKTEAFF.

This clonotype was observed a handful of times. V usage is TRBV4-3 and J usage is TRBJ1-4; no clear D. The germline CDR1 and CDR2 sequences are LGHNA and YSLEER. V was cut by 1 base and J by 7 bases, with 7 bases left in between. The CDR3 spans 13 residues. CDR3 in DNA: TGCGCCAGCAGCCAAGGGGAGGTTGAAAAACTGTTTTTT. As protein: CASSQGEVEKLFF.

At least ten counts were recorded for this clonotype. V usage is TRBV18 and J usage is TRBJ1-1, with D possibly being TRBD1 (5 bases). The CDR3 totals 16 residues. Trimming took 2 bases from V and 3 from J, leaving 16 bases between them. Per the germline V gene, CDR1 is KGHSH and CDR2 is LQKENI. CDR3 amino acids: CASSPVKRGYDTEAFF. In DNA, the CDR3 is TGTGCCAGCTCACCAGTGAAAAGGGGATATGACACTGAAGCTTTCTTT.

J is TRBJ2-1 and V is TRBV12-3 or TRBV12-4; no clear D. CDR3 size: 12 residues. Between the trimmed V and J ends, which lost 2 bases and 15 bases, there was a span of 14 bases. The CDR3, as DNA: TGTGCCAGCAGTTTAAGGTTCGAGTGGGTGTTCTTC. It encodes CASSLRFEWVFF.

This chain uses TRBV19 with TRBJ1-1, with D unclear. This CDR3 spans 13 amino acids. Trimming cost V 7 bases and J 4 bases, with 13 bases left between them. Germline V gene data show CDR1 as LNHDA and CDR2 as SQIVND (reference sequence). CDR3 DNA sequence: TGTGCCAGTAAGACTCGAGGAGTCACTGAAGCTTTCTTT. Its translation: CASKTRGVTEAFF.

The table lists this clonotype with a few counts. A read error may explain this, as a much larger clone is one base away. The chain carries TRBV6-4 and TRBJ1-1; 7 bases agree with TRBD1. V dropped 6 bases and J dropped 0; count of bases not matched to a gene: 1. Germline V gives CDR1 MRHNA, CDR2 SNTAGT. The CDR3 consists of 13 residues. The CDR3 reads CASRQGMNTEAFF. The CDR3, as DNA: TGTGCCAGCAGACAGGGGATGAACACTGAAGCTTTCTTT.

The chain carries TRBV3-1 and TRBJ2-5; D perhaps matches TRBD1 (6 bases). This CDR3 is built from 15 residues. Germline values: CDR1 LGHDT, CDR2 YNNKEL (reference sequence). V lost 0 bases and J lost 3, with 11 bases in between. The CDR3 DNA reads TGTGCCAGCAGCCAAGATTGGAGGACAGAAGAGACCCAGTACTTC. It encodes CASSQDWRTEETQYF.

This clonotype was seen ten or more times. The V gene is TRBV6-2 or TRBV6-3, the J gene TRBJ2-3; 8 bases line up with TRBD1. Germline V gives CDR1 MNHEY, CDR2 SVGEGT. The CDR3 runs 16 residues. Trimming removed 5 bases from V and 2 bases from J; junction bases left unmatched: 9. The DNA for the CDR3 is TGTGCCAGCAGTCTCCATCCGGGACAGGACACAGATACGCAGTATTTT. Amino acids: CASSLHPGQDTDTQYF.

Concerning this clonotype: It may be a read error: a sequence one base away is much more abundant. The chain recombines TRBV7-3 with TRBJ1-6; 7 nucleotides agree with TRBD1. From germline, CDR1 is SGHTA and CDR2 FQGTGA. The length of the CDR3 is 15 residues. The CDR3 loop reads CASSVSGQYNSSLHF. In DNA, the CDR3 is TGTGCCAGCAGCGTTTCGGGACAGTATAATTCATCCCTCCACTTT.

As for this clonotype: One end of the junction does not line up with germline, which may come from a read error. Here the CDR3 reads CSSSAMHGASAFF. The CDR3 region has the DNA TGTTCCAGCAGTGCGATGCATGGGGCTAGCGCTTTCTTT. This chain connects TRBV6-4 to TRBJ1-1; possible D gene TRBD1, 5 bases. Germline V gene data show CDR1 as MRHNA and CDR2 as SNTAGT. The CDR3 has 13 residues.

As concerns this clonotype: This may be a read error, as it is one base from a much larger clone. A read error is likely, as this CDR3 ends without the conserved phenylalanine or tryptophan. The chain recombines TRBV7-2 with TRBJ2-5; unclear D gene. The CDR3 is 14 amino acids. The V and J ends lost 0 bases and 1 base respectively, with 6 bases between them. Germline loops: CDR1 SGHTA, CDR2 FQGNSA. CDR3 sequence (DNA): TGTGCCAGCAGCTTAGCTTCGGCCCAAGAGACCCAGTACCTC. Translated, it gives CASSLASAQETQYL.

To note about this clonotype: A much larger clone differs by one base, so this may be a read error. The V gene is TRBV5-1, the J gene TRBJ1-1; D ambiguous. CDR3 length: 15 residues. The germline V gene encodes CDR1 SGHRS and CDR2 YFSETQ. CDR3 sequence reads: CASSLRTGANTEASF. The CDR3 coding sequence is TGCGCCAGCAGCTTACGGACGGGCGCGAACACTGAAGCTTCCTTT.

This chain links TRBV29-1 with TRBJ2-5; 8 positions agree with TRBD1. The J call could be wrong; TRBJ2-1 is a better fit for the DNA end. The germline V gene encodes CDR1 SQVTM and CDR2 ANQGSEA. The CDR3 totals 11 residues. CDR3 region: CSGDRGSEQFF. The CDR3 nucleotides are TGCAGCGGAGACAGGGGTAGTGAGCAGTTCTTC.

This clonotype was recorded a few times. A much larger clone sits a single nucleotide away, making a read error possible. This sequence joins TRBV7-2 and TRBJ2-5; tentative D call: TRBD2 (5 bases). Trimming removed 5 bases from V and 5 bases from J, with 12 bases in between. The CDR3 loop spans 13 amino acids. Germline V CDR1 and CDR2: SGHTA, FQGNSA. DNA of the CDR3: TGTGCCAGCAGCCGGGATTTCCGGGAGACCCAGTACTTC. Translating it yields CASSRDFRETQYF. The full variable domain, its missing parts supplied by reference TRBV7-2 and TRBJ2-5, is GAGVSQSPSNKVTEKGKDVELRCDPISGHTALYWYRQSLGQGLEFLIYFQGNSAPDKSGLPSDRFSAERTGGSVSTLTIQRTQQEDSAVYLCASSRDFRETQYFGPGTRLLVL.

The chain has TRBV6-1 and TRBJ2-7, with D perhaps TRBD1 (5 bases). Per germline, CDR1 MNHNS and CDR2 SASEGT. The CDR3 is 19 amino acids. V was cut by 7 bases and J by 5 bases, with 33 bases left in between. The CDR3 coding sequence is TGTGCCAGCACATCTCGAGGACACAAAGAGAAACCACCTGCGGACGAGCAGTACTTC. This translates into CASTSRGHKEKPPADEQYF.

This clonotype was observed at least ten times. CDR3 sequence (DNA): TGTGCCAGCAGCTTCTTAGCGGGAGGGTACCAAGAGACCCAGTACTTC. It is translated as CASSFLAGGYQETQYF. This sequence joins TRBV7-6 and TRBJ2-5, with 11 bases lining up with TRBD2. The germline CDR1 and CDR2 sequences are SGHVS and FNYEAQ. The CDR3 contains 16 residues. Trimming at V came to 3 bases and at J to 0 bases, leaving 3 bases not matched to a gene.

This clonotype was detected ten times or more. DNA for the CDR3: TGCAGTGCTAGAGCGGTAGCGGACATTCAGTACTTC. Its translation is CSARAVADIQYF. The J gene is TRBJ2-4, the V gene TRBV20-1; possible D gene TRBD2, 6 bases. Germline values: CDR1 DFQATT, CDR2 SNEGSKA (reference sequence). This CDR3 is built from 12 residues. The V end lost 1 base, the J end lost 8 bases, and 9 bases lay between the germline ends.

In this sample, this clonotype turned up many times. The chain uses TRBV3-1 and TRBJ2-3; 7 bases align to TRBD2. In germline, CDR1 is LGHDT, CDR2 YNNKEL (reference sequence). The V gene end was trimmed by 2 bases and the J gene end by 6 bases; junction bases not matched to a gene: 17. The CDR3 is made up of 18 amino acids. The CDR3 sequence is CASSQTSGSGVWVDTQYF. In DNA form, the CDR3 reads TGTGCCAGCAGCCAAACTAGTGGGAGCGGGGTTTGGGTTGATACGCAGTATTTT.

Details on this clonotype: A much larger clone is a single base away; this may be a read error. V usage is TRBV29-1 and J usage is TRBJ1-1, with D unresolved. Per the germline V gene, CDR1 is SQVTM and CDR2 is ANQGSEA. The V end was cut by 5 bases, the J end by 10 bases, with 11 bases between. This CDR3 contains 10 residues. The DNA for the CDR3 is TGCAGCGTTAAAGGGCGAGGAGCTTTCTTT. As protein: CSVKGRGAFF.

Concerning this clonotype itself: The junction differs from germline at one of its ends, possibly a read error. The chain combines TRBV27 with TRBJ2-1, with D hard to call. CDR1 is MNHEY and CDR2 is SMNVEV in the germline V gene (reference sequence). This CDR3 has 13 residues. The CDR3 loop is CASSLTPGNEHFF. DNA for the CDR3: TGTGCCAGCAGTCTGACACCTGGGAATGAGCATTTCTTT.

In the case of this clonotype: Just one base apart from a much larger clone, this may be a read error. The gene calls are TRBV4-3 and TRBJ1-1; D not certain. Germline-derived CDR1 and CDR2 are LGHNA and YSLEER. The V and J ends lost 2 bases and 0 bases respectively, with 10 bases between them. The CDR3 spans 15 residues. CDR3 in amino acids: CASSQIVSMNTEAFF. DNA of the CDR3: TGCGCCAGCAGCCAAATTGTCAGCATGAACACTGAAGCTTTCTTT.

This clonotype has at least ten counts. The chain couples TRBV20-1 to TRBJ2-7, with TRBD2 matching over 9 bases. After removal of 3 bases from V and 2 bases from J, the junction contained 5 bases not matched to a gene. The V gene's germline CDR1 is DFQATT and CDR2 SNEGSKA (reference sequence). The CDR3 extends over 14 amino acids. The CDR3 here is CSASRLAVTYEQYF. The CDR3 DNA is TGCAGTGCTAGCCGACTAGCGGTGACCTACGAGCAGTACTTC.

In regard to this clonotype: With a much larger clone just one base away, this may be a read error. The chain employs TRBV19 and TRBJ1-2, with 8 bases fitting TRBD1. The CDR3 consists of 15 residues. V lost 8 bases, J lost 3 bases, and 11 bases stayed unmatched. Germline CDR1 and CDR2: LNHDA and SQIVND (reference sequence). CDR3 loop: CASGRTGQAHYGYTF. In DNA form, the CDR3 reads TGTGCCAGTGGTAGAACGGGACAGGCGCACTATGGCTACACCTTC.

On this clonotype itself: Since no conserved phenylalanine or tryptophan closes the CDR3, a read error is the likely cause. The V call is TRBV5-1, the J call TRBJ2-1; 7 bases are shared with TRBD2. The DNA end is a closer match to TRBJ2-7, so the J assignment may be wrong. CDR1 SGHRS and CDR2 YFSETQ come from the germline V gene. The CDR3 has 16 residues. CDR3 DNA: TGCGCCAGCAGCTCCAGTCTCGCTAGCGGCACCTACGAGCAGTACCTC. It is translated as CASSSSLASGTYEQYL.

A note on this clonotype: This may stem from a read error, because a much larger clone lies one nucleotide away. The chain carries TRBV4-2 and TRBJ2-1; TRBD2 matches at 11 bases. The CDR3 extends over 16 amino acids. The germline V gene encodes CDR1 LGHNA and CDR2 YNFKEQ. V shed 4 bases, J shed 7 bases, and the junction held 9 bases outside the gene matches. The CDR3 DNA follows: TGTGCCAGCAGCCTCCCCACTAGCGGGAGAGGGAATGAGCAGTTCTTC. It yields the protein CASSLPTSGRGNEQFF.

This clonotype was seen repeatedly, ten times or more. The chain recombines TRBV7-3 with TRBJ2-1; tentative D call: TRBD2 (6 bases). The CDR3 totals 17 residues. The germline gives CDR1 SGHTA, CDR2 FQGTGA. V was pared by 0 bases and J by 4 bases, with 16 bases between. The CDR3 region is CASSLTSPAGIYNEQFF. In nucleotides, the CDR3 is TGTGCCAGCAGCTTAACATCCCCGGCGGGGATTTACAATGAGCAGTTCTTC.